The clone carrying this T cell receptor (beta chain) was found a few times. The sample is drawn from a study of cytomegalovirus exposure and HLA in healthy donors. It was with 60 Vbeta and 13 Jbeta primers that the PCR ran. TCRdb keeps only in-frame clones here, not all; method: immunoSEQ multiplex PCR. Of tens of thousands of clones in the sample, 55% to 80% were seen once. Specimen: PBMCs. The clonotype originates from a man aged 40-49 years in good health and CMV-seropositive.

CDR3 region: CASSGTGVEQYF. The CDR3, as DNA: TGTGCCAGCAGCGGCACGGGGGTCGAGCAGTACTTC. The chain joins TRBV7-2 to TRBJ2-7, with D perhaps matching TRBD2 (6 bases). The V gene's germline CDR1 is SGHTA and CDR2 FQGNSA. Trimming stripped 5 bases from V and 6 bases from J, with 11 bases between. This CDR3 is built from 12 residues. Based on the CDR3 plus reference TRBV7-2 and TRBJ2-7, the full variable domain is GAGVSQSPSNKVTEKGKDVELRCDPISGHTALYWYRQSLGQGLEFLIYFQGNSAPDKSGLPSDRFSAERTGGSVSTLTIQRTQQEDSAVYLCASSGTGVEQYFGPGTRLTVT.